Presented here are 22 T cell receptor beta chains from one specimen sequenced in a study of cytomegalovirus exposure and HLA in healthy donors. A multiplex PCR was run with 60 Vbeta primers and 13 Jbeta primers. Generated by immunoSEQ multiplex PCR, the TCRdb table keeps only in-frame clones and is missing some. Of about 170,000 clones in the sample, roughly 71% were seen once. The material sequenced was PBMCs. Source of these receptors: a girl aged 5-17 years in good health and CMV-seronegative.

The chain employs TRBV19 and TRBJ1-5; D gene unclear. V was cut by 3 bases and J by 6 bases, with 9 bases left in between. The length of the CDR3 is 13 residues. The germline CDR1 and CDR2 sequences are LNHDA and SQIVND (reference sequence). The CDR3 nucleotides are TGTGCCAGTAGTATCCGGGTTGGTCAGCCCCAGCATTTT. This sequence encodes CASSIRVGQPQHF.

The chain carries TRBV4-2 and TRBJ2-7; D is unresolved. This CDR3 has 14 residues. Trimming shortened V by 0 bases and J by 3 bases, and 9 bases separated the two germline ends. CDR1 LGHNA and CDR2 YNFKEQ come from the germline V gene. CDR3 bases: TGTGCCAGCAGCCAAGATCGGCTAGACTACGAGCAGTACTTC. It translates to CASSQDRLDYEQYF.

Comments on this clone: Sequence at one end of the junction differs from germline and may be a read error. The gene calls are TRBV2 and TRBJ2-5, with D perhaps matching TRBD2 (5 bases). Per the germline V gene, CDR1 is SNHLY and CDR2 is FYNNEI. The CDR3 has 13 amino acids. This CDR3 reads CAGSGEMGETQYF. CDR3 sequence (DNA): TGTGCCGGCAGTGGGGAGATGGGGGAGACCCAGTACTTC. Together with reference TRBV2 and TRBJ2-5, the CDR3 gives the full variable domain: EPEVTQTPSHQVTQMGQEVILRCVPISNHLYFYWYRQILGQKVEFLVSFYNNEISEKSEIFDDQFSVERPDGSNFTLKIRSTKLEDSAMYFCAGSGEMGETQYFGPGTRLLVL.

This chain joins TRBV6-1 and TRBJ2-5; the match to TRBD2 covers 10 bases. Unmatched junction bases numbered 8, after V lost 8 bases and J lost 2 bases. The CDR3 covers 15 residues. CDR1 and CDR2 (germline): MNHNS, SASEGT. The CDR3 here is CASVLAGGTQETQYF. The CDR3 coding sequence is TGTGCCAGCGTTTTAGCGGGGGGAACTCAAGAGACCCAGTACTTC.

This clone was seen only once. V is TRBV6-6 and J is TRBJ2-7; D may be TRBD1 (6 bases). The length of the CDR3 is 14 residues. The V end lost 3 bases, the J end lost 7 bases, and 16 bases lay between the germline ends. The germline V gene has CDR1 MNHNY and CDR2 SVGAGI (reference sequence). CDR3 loop: CASSYNREVGEQYF. Here the CDR3 DNA reads TGTGCCAGCAGTTATAACAGGGAAGTGGGGGAGCAGTACTTC.

This clone was detected only a few times. This chain uses TRBV6-5 with TRBJ1-5, with a tentative D call TRBD1 (5 bases). The germline V and J ends were trimmed by 5 bases and 5 bases, with 16 bases remaining between them. The CDR3 loop spans 15 amino acids. Germline CDR1 MNHEY, CDR2 SVGAGI. As DNA, the CDR3 is TGTGCCAGCAGTGGACCGGGGAGGGGTGATCAGCCCCAGCATTTT. Protein sequence: CASSGPGRGDQPQHF.

The chain combines TRBV9 with TRBJ1-1; D may be TRBD1 (5 bases). The CDR3 runs 12 residues. CDR1 is SGDLS, CDR2 YYNGEE, per germline. V lost 3 bases and J 4 bases, leaving 7 bases between the germline ends. For the CDR3, the DNA is TGTGCCAGCAGCGCAGGGCCCACTGAAGCTTTCTTT. This encodes CASSAGPTEAFF.

As for this clone: The junction does not match germline at one end; this may be a read error. The same CDR3 also results from other DNA sequences found in this sample. The chain carries TRBV6-5 and TRBJ1-5; the match to TRBD1 covers 7 bases. The CDR3 spans 13 residues. Germline V gene sequence: CDR1 MNHEY, CDR2 SVGAGI. CDR3 protein: CASSPDRNQPQHF. CDR3 coding DNA: TGTGCCAGCAGCCCGGACAGGAACCAGCCCCAGCATTTC.

V and J are TRBV30 and TRBJ1-1; D not certain. The CDR3 is 13 amino acids. The V end lost 4 bases, the J end lost 6 bases, and 15 bases lay between the germline ends. Germline-derived CDR1 and CDR2 are GTSNPN and SVGIG (reference sequence). The CDR3 DNA follows: TGTGCCTGGACACATGGAGGAGGCTCTGAAGCTTTCTTT. Encoded protein: CAWTHGGGSEAFF.

This chain uses TRBV7-3 with TRBJ2-7; a possible D gene is TRBD1 (6 bases). V was clipped by 2 bases and J by 3 bases, with 11 bases between them. Per germline, CDR1 SGHTA and CDR2 FQGTGA. This CDR3 contains 14 residues. CDR3 in DNA: TGTGCCAGCAGCTTATTAGCAGGGGACTACGAGCAGTACTTC. Translation: CASSLLAGDYEQYF.

The chain combines TRBV5-6 with TRBJ2-3; a possible D gene is TRBD2 (5 bases). The length of the CDR3 is 13 residues. Germline CDR1 reads SGHDT; CDR2 reads YYEEEE. The V end lost 1 base, the J end lost 5 bases, and 8 bases lay between the germline ends. CDR3 protein: CASSLNEGDTQYF. The CDR3 nucleotides read TGTGCCAGCAGCTTGAACGAGGGAGATACGCAGTATTTT.

This rearrangement joins TRBV9 to TRBJ2-1; D may be TRBD2 (5 bases). The CDR3 runs 13 residues. Looked up from germline, CDR1 is SGDLS and CDR2 is YYNGEE. Trimming cost V 3 bases and J 7 bases, with 11 bases left between them. The CDR3 nucleotides are TGTGCCAGCAGCGCCTTATCGGGGAATGAGCAGTTCTTC. Amino acids: CASSALSGNEQFF.

The chain joins TRBV30 to TRBJ1-1; TRBD1 is a possible D gene (6 bases). The length of the CDR3 is 13 residues. Between the trimmed V and J ends, which lost 8 bases and 1 base, there was a span of 14 bases. Looked up from germline, CDR1 is GTSNPN and CDR2 is SVGIG (reference sequence). CDR3 sequence reads: CAHRVKTNTEAFF. For the CDR3, the DNA is TGTGCCCACAGGGTGAAGACGAACACTGAAGCTTTCTTT.

This clone was counted a few times. The chain uses TRBV5-4 and TRBJ1-2; possible D gene TRBD1, 6 bases. The CDR3 runs 15 residues. Germline V gene sequence: CDR1 SGHNT, CDR2 YYREEE (reference sequence). V was pared by 4 bases and J by 4 bases, with 17 bases between. Here the CDR3 reads CASSRPGTNFYGYTF. CDR3 sequence (DNA): TGTGCCAGCAGCCGCCCCGGGACAAACTTCTATGGCTACACCTTC.

This clone has only a few counts. The chain combines TRBV6-9 with TRBJ2-7, with a weak D call TRBD2 (6 bases). V lost 7 bases to trimming and J lost 2 bases, with 18 bases between them. In germline, CDR1 is MNHGY, CDR2 SVAAGI. CDR3 size: 15 residues. This CDR3 reads CASNSPGGDAYEQYF. DNA for the CDR3: TGTGCCAGCAACAGTCCCGGCGGGGATGCCTACGAGCAGTACTTC.

In its sample, this clone was seen a few times. V usage is TRBV5-1 and J usage is TRBJ1-1; perhaps TRBD1 as D (5 bases). This CDR3 has 14 amino acids. Germline V CDR1 and CDR2: SGHRS, YFSETQ. Trimming stripped 4 bases from V and 3 bases from J, with 13 bases between. CDR3 loop: CASSRSGPDTEAFF. CDR3 sequence (DNA): TGCGCCAGCAGCAGATCAGGGCCGGACACTGAAGCTTTCTTT.

The chain carries TRBV2 and TRBJ2-1, with TRBD1 as a possible D gene (6 bases). Germline values: CDR1 SNHLY, CDR2 FYNNEI. The CDR3 loop spans 17 amino acids. The V and J ends lost 3 bases and 5 bases respectively, with 20 bases between them. The CDR3 nucleotides read TGTGCCAGCAGTGACCGTCTGCCAAGTCAGGGGCACAATGAGCAGTTCTTC. Amino acid sequence: CASSDRLPSQGHNEQFF.

The rearrangement joins TRBV6-5 to TRBJ1-2; D possibly corresponds to TRBD1 (5 bases). Trimming took 7 bases from V and 8 from J, leaving 14 bases between them. The CDR3 is 12 amino acids. Germline CDR1 reads MNHEY; CDR2 reads SVGAGI. CDR3 amino acids: CASTLGVGGYTF. The DNA for the CDR3 is TGTGCCAGCACTTTAGGGGTAGGAGGCTACACCTTC.

The genes are TRBV5-6 and TRBJ2-5; the match to TRBD2 covers 7 bases. The germline V gene encodes CDR1 SGHDT and CDR2 YYEEEE. This CDR3 region has 14 residues. Unmatched junction bases numbered 5, after V lost 2 bases and J lost 4 bases. CDR3 DNA sequence: TGTGCCAGCAGCTTCCCGGGGGGTGGAGAGACCCAGTACTTC. This translates into CASSFPGGGETQYF.

This chain connects TRBV5-6 to TRBJ1-5, with D uncertain. V lost 4 bases and J lost 2, with 16 bases in between. Germline V gene lookup returns CDR1 SGHDT and CDR2 YYEEEE. CDR3 length: 16 residues. The CDR3: CASSELTVLGNQPQHF. In nucleotides, the CDR3 is TGTGCCAGCAGCGAATTAACAGTGTTGGGCAATCAGCCCCAGCATTTT. Using reference TRBV5-6 and TRBJ1-5 for the parts outside the CDR3, the full variable domain is DAGVTQSPTHLIKTRGQQVTLRCSPKSGHDTVSWYQQALGQGPQFIFQYYEEEERQRGNFPDRFSGHQFPNYSSELNVNALLLGDSALYLCASSELTVLGNQPQHFGDGTRLSIL.

The chain joins TRBV6-1 to TRBJ2-7, with a tentative D call TRBD1 (5 bases). V shed 1 base and J shed 4 bases, with 8 bases lying between them. The CDR3 loop spans 13 amino acids. Germline assignment: CDR1 MNHNS and CDR2 SASEGT. CDR3 amino acids: CASSEGQTYEQYF. The CDR3 coding sequence is TGTGCCAGCAGTGAAGGACAGACATACGAGCAGTACTTC.

The gene calls are TRBV6-1 and TRBJ2-3; D unresolved. This CDR3 has 11 amino acids. V dropped 6 bases and J dropped 7 bases, with 8 bases sitting between them. Germline V lookup: CDR1 MNHNS, CDR2 SASEGT. DNA of the CDR3: TGTGCCAGCAGCCCCGACTATACGCAGTATTTT. This codes for CASSPDYTQYF.